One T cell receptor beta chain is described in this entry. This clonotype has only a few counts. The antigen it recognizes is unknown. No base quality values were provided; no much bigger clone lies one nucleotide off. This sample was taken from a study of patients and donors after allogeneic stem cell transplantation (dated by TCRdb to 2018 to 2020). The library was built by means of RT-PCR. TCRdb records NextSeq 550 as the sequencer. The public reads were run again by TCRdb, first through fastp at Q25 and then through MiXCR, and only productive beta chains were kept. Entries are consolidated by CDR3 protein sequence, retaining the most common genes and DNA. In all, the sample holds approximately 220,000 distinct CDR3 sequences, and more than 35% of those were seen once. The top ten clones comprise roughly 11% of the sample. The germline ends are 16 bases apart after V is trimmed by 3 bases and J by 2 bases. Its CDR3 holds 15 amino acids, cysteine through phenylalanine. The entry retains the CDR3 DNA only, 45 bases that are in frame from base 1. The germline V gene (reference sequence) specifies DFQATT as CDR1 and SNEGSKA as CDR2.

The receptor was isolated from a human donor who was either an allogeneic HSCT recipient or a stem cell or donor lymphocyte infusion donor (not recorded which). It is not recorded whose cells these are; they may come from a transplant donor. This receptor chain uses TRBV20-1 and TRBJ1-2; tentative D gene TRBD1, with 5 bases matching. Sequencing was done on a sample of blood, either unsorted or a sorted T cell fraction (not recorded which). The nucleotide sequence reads TGCAGTGCTAGGGGTGCTGGCCGGGACAACTATGGCTACACCTTC. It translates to CSARGAGRDNYGYTF.